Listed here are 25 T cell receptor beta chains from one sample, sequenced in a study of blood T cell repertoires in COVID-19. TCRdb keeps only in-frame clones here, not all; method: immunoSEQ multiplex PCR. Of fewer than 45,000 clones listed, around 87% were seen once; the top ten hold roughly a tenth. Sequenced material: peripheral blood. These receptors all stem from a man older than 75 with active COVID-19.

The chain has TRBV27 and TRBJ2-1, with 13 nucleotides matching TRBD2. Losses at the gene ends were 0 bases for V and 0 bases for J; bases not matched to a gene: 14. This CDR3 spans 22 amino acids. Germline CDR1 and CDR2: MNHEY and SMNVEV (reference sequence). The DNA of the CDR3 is TGTGCCAGCAGTTTATCGAGCCTACCGGGACTAGCGGGAAGAAGCTCCTACAATGAGCAGTTCTTC. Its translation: CASSLSSLPGLAGRSSYNEQFF.

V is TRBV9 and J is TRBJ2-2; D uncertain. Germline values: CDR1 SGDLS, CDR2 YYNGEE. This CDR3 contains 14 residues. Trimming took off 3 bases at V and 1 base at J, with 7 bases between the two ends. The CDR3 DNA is TGTGCCAGCAGCGCCGGTCTGAACACCGGGGAGCTGTTTTTT. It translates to CASSAGLNTGELFF.

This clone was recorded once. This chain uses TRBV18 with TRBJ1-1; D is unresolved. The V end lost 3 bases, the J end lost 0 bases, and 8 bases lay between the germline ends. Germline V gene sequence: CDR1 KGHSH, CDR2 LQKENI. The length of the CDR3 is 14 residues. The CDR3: CASSPGDVNTEAFF. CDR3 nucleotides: TGTGCCAGCTCACCCGGAGATGTGAACACTGAAGCTTTCTTT.

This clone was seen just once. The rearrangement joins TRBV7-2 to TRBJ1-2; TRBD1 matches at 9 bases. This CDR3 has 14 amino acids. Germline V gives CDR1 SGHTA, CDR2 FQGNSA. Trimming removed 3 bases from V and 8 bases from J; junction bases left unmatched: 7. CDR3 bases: TGTGCCAGCAGCTTCCAACAGGGGGCAGAGGGCTACACCTTC. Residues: CASSFQQGAEGYTF. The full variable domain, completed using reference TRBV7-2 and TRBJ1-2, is GAGVSQSPSNKVTEKGKDVELRCDPISGHTALYWYRQSLGQGLEFLIYFQGNSAPDKSGLPSDRFSAERTGGSVSTLTIQRTQQEDSAVYLCASSFQQGAEGYTFGSGTRLTVV.

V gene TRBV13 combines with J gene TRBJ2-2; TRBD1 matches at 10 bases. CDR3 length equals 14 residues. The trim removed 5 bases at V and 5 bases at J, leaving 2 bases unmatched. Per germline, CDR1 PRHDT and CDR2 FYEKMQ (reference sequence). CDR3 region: CASSTGQGTGELFF. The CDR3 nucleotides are TGTGCCAGCAGCACGGGACAGGGGACCGGGGAGCTGTTTTTT.

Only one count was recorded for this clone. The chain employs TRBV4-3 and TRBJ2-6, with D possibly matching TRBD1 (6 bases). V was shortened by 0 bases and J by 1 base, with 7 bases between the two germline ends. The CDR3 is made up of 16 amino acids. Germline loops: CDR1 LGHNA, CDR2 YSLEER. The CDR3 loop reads CASSQEGGSGANVLTF. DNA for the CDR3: TGCGCCAGCAGCCAAGAAGGGGGATCTGGGGCCAACGTCCTGACTTTC.

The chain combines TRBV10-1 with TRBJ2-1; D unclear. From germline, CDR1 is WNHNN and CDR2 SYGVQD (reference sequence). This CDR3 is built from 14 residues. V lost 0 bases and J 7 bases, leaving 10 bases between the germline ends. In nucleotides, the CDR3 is TGCGCCAGCAGTGAGTCGACTGCGGTAAATGAGCAGTTCTTC. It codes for CASSESTAVNEQFF.

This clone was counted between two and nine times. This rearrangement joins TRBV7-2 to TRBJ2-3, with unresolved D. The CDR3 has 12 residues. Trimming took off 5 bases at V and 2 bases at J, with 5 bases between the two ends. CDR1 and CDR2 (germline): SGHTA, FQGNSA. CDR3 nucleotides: TGTGCCAGCAGCCTATCCACAGATACGCAGTATTTT. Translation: CASSLSTDTQYF. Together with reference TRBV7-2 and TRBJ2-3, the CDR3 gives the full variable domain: GAGVSQSPSNKVTEKGKDVELRCDPISGHTALYWYRQSLGQGLEFLIYFQGNSAPDKSGLPSDRFSAERTGGSVSTLTIQRTQQEDSAVYLCASSLSTDTQYFGPGTRLTVL.

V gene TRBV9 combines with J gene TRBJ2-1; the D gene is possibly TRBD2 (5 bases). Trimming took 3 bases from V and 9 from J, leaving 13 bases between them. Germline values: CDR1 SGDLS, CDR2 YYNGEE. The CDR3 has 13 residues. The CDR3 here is CASSENLEGEQFF. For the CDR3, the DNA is TGTGCCAGCAGCGAAAATCTCGAGGGTGAGCAGTTCTTC.

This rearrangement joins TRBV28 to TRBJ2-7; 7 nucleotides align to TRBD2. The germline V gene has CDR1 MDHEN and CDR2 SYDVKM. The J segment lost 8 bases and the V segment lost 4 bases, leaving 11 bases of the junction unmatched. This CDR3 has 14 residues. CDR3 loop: CASSSGTTWAQQYF. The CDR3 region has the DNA TGTGCCAGCAGTTCCGGGACTACTTGGGCACAGCAGTACTTC.

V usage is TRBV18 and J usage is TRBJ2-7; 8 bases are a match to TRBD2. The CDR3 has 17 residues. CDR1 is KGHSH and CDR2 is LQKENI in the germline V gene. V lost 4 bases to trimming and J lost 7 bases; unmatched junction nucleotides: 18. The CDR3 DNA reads TGTGCCAGCTCACTTCCCGAACCTAGCGGTGGCGGGAGGGAGCAGTACTTC. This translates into CASSLPEPSGGGREQYF.

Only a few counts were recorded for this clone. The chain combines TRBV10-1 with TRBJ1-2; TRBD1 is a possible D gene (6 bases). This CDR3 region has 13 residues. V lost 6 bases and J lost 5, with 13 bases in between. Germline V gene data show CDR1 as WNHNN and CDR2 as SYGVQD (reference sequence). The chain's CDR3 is CASSPGHRYGYTF. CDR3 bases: TGCGCCAGCAGCCCGGGACATCGATATGGCTACACCTTC.

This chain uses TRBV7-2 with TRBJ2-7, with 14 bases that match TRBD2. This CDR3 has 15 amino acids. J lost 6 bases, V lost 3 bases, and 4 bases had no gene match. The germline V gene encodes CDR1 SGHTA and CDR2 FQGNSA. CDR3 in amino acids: CASSFLGLAGGEQYF. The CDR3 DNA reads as TGTGCCAGCAGCTTCCTTGGACTAGCGGGAGGCGAGCAGTACTTC.

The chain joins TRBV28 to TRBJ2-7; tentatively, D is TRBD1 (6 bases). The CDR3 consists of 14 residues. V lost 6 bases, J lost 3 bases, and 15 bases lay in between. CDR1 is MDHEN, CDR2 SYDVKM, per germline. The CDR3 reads CASSGTMKLYEQYF. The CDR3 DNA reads TGTGCCAGCAGCGGGACAATGAAGCTCTACGAGCAGTACTTC. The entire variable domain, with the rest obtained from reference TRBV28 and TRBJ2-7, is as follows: DVKVTQSSRYLVKRTGEKVFLECVQDMDHENMFWYRQDPGLGLRLIYFSYDVKMKEKGDIPEGYSVSREKKERFSLILESASTNQTSMYLCASSGTMKLYEQYFGPGTRLTVT.

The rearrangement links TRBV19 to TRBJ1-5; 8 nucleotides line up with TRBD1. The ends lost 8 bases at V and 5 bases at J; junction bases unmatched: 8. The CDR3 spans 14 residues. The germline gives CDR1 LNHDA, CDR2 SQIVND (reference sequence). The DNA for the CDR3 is TGTGCCAGTGGACGACAGGGGATGGATCAGCCCCAGCATTTT. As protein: CASGRQGMDQPQHF.

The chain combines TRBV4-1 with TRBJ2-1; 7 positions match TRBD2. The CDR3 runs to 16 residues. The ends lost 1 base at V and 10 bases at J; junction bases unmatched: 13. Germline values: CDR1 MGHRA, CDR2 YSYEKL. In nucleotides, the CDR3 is TGCGCCAGCAGCCAAGGACCTAGCGGACCAGACGGAGAGCAGTTCTTC. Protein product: CASSQGPSGPDGEQFF.

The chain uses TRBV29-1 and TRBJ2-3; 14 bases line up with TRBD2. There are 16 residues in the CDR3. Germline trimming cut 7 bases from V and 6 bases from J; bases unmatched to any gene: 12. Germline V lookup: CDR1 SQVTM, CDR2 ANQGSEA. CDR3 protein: CSDGLAGGFRVDTQYF. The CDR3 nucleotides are TGCAGCGACGGACTAGCGGGAGGTTTTCGCGTGGATACGCAGTATTTT.

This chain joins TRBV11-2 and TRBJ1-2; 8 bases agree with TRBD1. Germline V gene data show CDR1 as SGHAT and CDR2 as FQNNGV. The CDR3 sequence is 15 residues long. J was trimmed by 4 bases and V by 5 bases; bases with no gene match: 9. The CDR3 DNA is TGTGCCAGCAGCCTCTCCGGGACAGGAGGCTATGGCTACACCTTC. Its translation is CASSLSGTGGYGYTF.

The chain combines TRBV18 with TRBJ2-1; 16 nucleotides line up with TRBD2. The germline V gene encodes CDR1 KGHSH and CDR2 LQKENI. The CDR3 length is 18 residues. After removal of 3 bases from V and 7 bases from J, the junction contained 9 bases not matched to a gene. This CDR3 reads CASSPPGLAGGPGNEQFF. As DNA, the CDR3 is TGTGCCAGCTCACCGCCGGGACTAGCGGGAGGGCCGGGGAATGAGCAGTTCTTC.

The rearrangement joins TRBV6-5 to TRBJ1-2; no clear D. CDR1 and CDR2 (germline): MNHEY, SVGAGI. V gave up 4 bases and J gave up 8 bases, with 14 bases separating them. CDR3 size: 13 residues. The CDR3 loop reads CASSSPSVKGYTF. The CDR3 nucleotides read TGTGCCAGCAGTTCTCCATCGGTGAAGGGCTACACCTTC.

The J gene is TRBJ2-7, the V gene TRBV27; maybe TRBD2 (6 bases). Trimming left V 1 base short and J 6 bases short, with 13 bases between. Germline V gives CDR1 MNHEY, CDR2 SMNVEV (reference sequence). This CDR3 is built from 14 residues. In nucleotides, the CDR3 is TGTGCCAGCAGTTTATTCCGGGAGAGAGGCGAGCAGTACTTC. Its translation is CASSLFRERGEQYF.

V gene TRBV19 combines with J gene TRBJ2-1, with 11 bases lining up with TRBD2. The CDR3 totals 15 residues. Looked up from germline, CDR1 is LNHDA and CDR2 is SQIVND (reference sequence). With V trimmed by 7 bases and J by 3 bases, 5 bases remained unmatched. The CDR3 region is CASIPTSGIYNEQFF. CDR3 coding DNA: TGTGCCAGTATTCCGACTAGCGGGATCTACAATGAGCAGTTCTTC. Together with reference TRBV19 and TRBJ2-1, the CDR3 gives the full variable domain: DGGITQSPKYLFRKEGQNVTLSCEQNLNHDAMYWYRQDPGQGLRLIYYSQIVNDFQKGDIAEGYSVSREKKESFPLTVTSAQKNPTAFYLCASIPTSGIYNEQFFGPGTRLTVL.

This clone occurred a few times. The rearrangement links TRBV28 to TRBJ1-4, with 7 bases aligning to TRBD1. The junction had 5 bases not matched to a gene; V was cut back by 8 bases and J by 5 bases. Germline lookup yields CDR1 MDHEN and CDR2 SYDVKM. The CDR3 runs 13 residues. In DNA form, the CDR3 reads TGTGCCAGCCTGGAGGACAGGAATGAAAAACTGTTTTTT. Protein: CASLEDRNEKLFF. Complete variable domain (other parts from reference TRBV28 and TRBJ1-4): DVKVTQSSRYLVKRTGEKVFLECVQDMDHENMFWYRQDPGLGLRLIYFSYDVKMKEKGDIPEGYSVSREKKERFSLILESASTNQTSMYLCASLEDRNEKLFFGSGTQLSVL.

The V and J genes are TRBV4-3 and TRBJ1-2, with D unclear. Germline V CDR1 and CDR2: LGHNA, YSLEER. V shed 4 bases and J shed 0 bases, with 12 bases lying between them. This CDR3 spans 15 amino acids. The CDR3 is CASSPIPPANYGYTF. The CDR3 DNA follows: TGCGCCAGCAGCCCCATACCCCCAGCTAACTATGGCTACACCTTC.

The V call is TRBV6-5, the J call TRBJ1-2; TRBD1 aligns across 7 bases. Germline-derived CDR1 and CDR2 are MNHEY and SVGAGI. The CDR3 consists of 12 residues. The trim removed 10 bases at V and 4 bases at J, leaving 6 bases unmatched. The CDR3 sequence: CATEDRIYGYTF. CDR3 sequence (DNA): TGTGCCACTGAGGACAGGATCTATGGCTACACCTTC.